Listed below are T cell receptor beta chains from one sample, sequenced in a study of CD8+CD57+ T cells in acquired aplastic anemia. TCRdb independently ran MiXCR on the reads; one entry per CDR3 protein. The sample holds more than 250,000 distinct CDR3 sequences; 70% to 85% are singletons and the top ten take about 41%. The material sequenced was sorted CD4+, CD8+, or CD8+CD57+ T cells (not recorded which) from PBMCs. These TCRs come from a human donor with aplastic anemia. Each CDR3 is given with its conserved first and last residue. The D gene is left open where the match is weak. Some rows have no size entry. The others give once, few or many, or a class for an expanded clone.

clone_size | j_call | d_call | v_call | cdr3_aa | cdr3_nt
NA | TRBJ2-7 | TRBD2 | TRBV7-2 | CASSSGGLFHSTYEQYF | TGCGCCAGCAGCTCGGGAGGGTTATTCCACAGTACCTACGAGCAGTACTTC
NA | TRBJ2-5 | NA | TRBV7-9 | CASRRGGNQETQYF | TGTGCCAGCAGGCGAGGAGGTAACCAAGAGACCCAGTACTTC
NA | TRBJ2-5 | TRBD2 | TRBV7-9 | CASRTSGTAVENQYF | TGTGCCAGCAGAACTAGCGGGACCGCGGTTGAGAACCAGTACTTC
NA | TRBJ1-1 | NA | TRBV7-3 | CASSTLQSQTEAFF | TGTGCCAGCAGCACGCTACAGAGTCAAACTGAAGCTTTCTTT
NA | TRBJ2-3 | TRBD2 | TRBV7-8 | CASNVAGGPDPQF | TGTGCCAGCAACGTAGCGGGAGGACCCGATCCGCAGTTT
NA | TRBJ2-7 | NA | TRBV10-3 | CATSGRGGAYEQYF | TGTGCCACCAGCGGCCGTGGCGGAGCCTATGAGCAGTACTTC
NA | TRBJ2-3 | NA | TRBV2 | CASSDAGSHEQQFF | TGTGCCAGCAGCGATGCGGGAAGTCACGAGCAGCAGTTTTTT
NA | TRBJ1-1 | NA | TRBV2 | CASRETHIVQPPQAFF | TGTGCCAGCAGAGAGACGCACATCGTCCAGCCCCCGCAAGCTTTCTTT
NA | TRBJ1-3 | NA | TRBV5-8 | CASSSPLDSGNTTYF | TGTGCCAGCAGCTCCCCCCTGGACTCTGGAAACACCACATATTTT
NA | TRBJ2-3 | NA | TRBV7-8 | CASSLAGGANQYF | TGTGCCAGCAGCTTAGCGGGAGGAGCTAATCAGTATTTT
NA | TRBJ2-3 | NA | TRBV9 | CASSGGDRQGGSKYF | TGTGCCAGCAGCGGGGGGGACCGACAGGGAGGATCGAAGTATTTT
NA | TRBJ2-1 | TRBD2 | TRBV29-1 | CSAGLAGGNEQFF | TGCAGCGCAGGACTAGCGGGCGGTAATGAGCAGTTCTTC
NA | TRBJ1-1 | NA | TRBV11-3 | CASSLDMKAEAFF | TGTGCCAGCAGCTTAGATATGAAAGCTGAAGCTTTCTTT
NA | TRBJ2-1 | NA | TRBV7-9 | CASSGQGNGGSAKQFF | TGTGCCAGCAGCGGGCAGGGCAACGGTGGTTCGGCCAAACAGTTCTTC
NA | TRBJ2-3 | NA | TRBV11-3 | CASSLDGAPDTQYF | TGTGCCAGCAGCTTAGATGGAGCTCCCGATACGCAGTATTTT
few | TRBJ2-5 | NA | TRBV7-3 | CASSLDSLLYF | TGTGCCAGCAGCTTAGACAGCCTCCTGTACTTC
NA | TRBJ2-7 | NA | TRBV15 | CATSGRGLLEQYF | TGTGCCACCAGCGGCCGGGGCCTCTTAGAGCAGTACTTC
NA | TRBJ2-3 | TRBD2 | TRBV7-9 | CASSFQRSGGSDF | TGTGCCAGCAGCTTTCAAAGAAGCGGGGGGAGCGATTTT
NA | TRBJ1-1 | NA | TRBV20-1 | CSARSWGRKYTEAFF | TGCAGCGCCAGAAGTTGGGGACGCAAGTACACTGAAGCTTTCTTT
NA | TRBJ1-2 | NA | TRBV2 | CASRDGGTDLEYCDTF | TGTGCCAGCAGGGACGGGGGCACGGATTTGGAGTATTGTGACACCTTC
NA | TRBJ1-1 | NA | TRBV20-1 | CSARSLVSANTEAFF | TGCAGTGCCCGAAGCCTCGTCTCGGCGAACACTGAAGCTTTCTTT
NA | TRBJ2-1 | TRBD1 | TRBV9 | CASSGDRGGVNEQFF | TGTGCCAGCAGCGGGGACAGGGGAGGGGTCAATGAGCAGTTCTTC
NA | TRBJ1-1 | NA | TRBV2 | CASSQGGREAFF | TGCGCCAGCAGCCAAGGGGGACGTGAAGCTTTCTTT
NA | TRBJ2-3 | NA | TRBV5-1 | CASSSLAEFTDTQYF | TGCGCCAGCAGCTCCTTAGCGGAATTCACAGATACGCAGTATTTT
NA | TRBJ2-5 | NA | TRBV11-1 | CATSTTSDQETQYF | TGTGCCACCAGCACCACCAGCGACCAAGAGACCCAGTACTTC
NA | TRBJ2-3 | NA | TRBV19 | CASGYGGPDTQYF | TGTGCCAGTGGGTACGGGGGGCCAGATACGCAGTACTTT
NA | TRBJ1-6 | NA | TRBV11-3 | CASSFFEGGPNSPLHF | TGTGCCAGCAGCTTTTTTGAGGGCGGTCCGAATTCACCCCTCCACTTT
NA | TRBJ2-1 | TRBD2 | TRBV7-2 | CASSPGRMHDTVF | TGTGCCAGCAGCCCCGGGAGGATGCATGACACAGTCTTC
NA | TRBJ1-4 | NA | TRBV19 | CASIFGEKLFF | TGTGCCAGTATATTTGGTGAAAAACTGTTTTTT
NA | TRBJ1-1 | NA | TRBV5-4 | CASSFTTVDTEAFF | TGTGCCAGCAGCTTTACGACAGTGGACACTGAAGCTTTCTTT
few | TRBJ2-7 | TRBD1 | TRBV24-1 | CATSDSRDRTSYEQYF | TGTGCCACCAGTGATTCCCGGGACAGGACTTCCTACGAGCAGTACTTC